The rows below give T cell receptor beta chains drawn from one sample of a study of identical twins. TCRdb independently ran MiXCR on the 5' RACE reads; one entry per CDR3 protein. The sample contains roughly 470,000 distinct CDR3 sequences, over 11% of which appear only once. Separately, the same data were catalogued under a study of yellow fever vaccine responses in identical twins.

Sequenced: CD4+ T cells sorted from blood. These receptors were taken from a woman between 18 and 29 years old in good health. The conserved cysteine and the conserved F or W are not part of the CDR3 here. Each record gives: clone size, V gene, CDR3 protein. A clone size is listed for some rows: how often the clone was seen (once, few, many), or a class if it is expanded.

few	TRBV7-2	ASSLVLAGGTGANVLT
few	TRBV11-2	ASSRREEGSYEQY
many	TRBV7-2	ASSPGSDYNEQF
-	TRBV6-5	ASSYPPGGGDQPQH
-	TRBV5-6	ASSTTSGTDTQY
-	TRBV7-9	ASSFTPREGGVHEQF
few	TRBV12-3/TRBV12-4	ASGLSGGLFLETQY
-	TRBV29-1	SAGTDTDEQY
-	TRBV7-9	ASSYRGQGDNQPQH
-	TRBV28	ASSSPGRLTGELF
-	TRBV19	ASRQAGSSYNEQF
many	TRBV5-1	ASSLEGRGQPQH
-	TRBV2	ASSPLNINEKLF
few	TRBV7-2	ASSRGQGSSDEQY
-	TRBV7-9	ASSGQGRRYEQY